This TCR beta chain was sequenced for a study of blood T cell repertoires in COVID-19. Study information: Samples of COVID-19 (acute and convalescent) were obtained from the United States, Italy and Spain.

The CDR3 runs to 15 residues. Trimming cost V 6 bases and J 4 bases, with 15 bases left between them. Looked up from germline, CDR1 is SNHLY and CDR2 is FYNNEI. Profiling relied on immunoSEQ multiplex PCR, and the TCRdb table lists in-frame clones only, not all of them. Altogether 250,000 to 300,000 clones are present, around 90% being singletons, with the ten largest covering around 0.8%. The sequence derives from a woman in her 30s with acute or convalescent COVID-19. The chain carries TRBV2 and TRBJ1-4; D is unresolved. The sample comprised peripheral blood. Here the CDR3 reads CASSASASRNEKLFF. In DNA form, the CDR3 reads TGTGCCAGCAGCGCGAGCGCGTCCCGTAATGAAAAACTGTTTTTT.